The 30 T cell receptor beta chains below all came from one sample that was sequenced in a study of blood T cell repertoires in COVID-19. Here immunoSEQ multiplex PCR was the method, and the copy in TCRdb shows in-frame clones only, minus some. The sample carries around 250,000 clones, about 90% recorded once. The sample was PBMCs or T cells enriched from blood (not recorded which). The receptors come from a human donor in a cohort exposed to, infected with or recovered from COVID-19 (not recorded which). The donor label of this sample is uncertain.

This clone is a singleton in its sample. The rearrangement uses TRBV24-1 and TRBJ1-1, with D possibly being TRBD1 (6 bases). Trimming pared 5 bases from V and 11 bases from J, leaving 14 bases between. CDR1 is KGHDR, CDR2 SFDVKD, per germline. The CDR3 is 12 amino acids. The CDR3 protein is CATSAQGVRAFF. CDR3 nucleotide sequence: TGTGCCACCAGTGCACAGGGAGTGAGGGCTTTCTTT.

V is TRBV20-1 and J is TRBJ1-5; D is possibly TRBD1 (6 bases). Germline CDR1 reads DFQATT; CDR2 reads SNEGSKA (reference sequence). Trimming took off 3 bases at V and 2 bases at J, with 11 bases between the two ends. The CDR3 covers 14 residues. The CDR3: CSASQQGRNQPQHF. The CDR3 nucleotides are TGCAGTGCTAGTCAACAGGGTCGCAATCAGCCCCAGCATTTT.

Written as DNA, the CDR3 is TGTGCCAGCAGCCCTACAGGGCTGAACACTGAAGCTTTCTTT. This translates into CASSPTGLNTEAFF. The V gene is TRBV7-9, the J gene TRBJ1-1, with D possibly TRBD1 on 6 matching bases. Germline V lookup: CDR1 SEHNR, CDR2 FQNEAQ (reference sequence). V was trimmed by 5 bases and J by 0 bases, leaving 10 bases between them. The CDR3 is 14 amino acids.

The CDR3 DNA reads TGTGCCATCAGTGAGGGAGGCCGAGCTTTCTTT. It specifies CAISEGGRAFF. The chain carries TRBV10-3 and TRBJ1-1; D call uncertain. CDR3 length equals 11 residues. Germline V gene sequence: CDR1 ENHRY, CDR2 SYGVKD. Trimming removed 2 bases at V and 10 bases at J, with 8 bases between.

V is TRBV27 and J is TRBJ2-3, with D uncertain. Germline V CDR1 and CDR2: MNHEY, SMNVEV (reference sequence). The CDR3 length is 12 residues. Trimming removed 5 bases from V and 1 base from J, with 4 bases in between. Here the CDR3 DNA reads TGTGCCAGCAGTCCCGGCACAGATACGCAGTATTTT. Residues: CASSPGTDTQYF.

The rearrangement joins TRBV4-3 to TRBJ2-1; 10 bases match TRBD1. V shed 3 bases, J shed 7 bases, and the junction held 6 bases outside the gene matches. The CDR3 has 15 amino acids. Germline CDR1 and CDR2: LGHNA and YSLEER. CDR3 loop: CASSQAGTGENEQFF. CDR3 DNA: TGCGCCAGCAGCCAGGCCGGGACAGGGGAGAATGAGCAGTTCTTC.

The chain combines TRBV6-5 with TRBJ2-1, with 11 bases fitting TRBD2. The germline V gene has CDR1 MNHEY and CDR2 SVGAGI. V was clipped by 4 bases and J by 9 bases; unmatched bases: 8. CDR3 size: 15 residues. This CDR3 is CASSFLSGGALEQFF. The CDR3 region has the DNA TGTGCCAGCAGTTTCCTTAGCGGGGGGGCTCTTGAGCAGTTCTTC.

J is TRBJ1-1 and V is TRBV10-3; unclear D gene. The CDR3 has 13 residues. V gave up 3 bases and J gave up 7 bases, with 12 bases separating them. CDR1 is ENHRY, CDR2 SYGVKD, per germline. Here the CDR3 reads CAISDEQTGEAFF. The CDR3 region has the DNA TGTGCCATCAGTGACGAGCAAACTGGTGAAGCTTTCTTT.

The J gene is TRBJ2-7, the V gene TRBV5-1, with D possibly matching TRBD2 (5 bases). The CDR3 runs to 14 residues. The V gene lost 4 bases and the J gene lost 2 bases, with 13 bases spanning the gap. In germline, CDR1 is SGHRS, CDR2 YFSETQ. CDR3 DNA: TGCGCCAGCAGCACGATAGAGGGCGCCTACGAGCAGTACTTC. Translated, it gives CASSTIEGAYEQYF.

This chain uses TRBV7-2 with TRBJ1-2; unclear D gene. V gave up 0 bases and J gave up 8 bases, with 13 bases separating them. CDR3 length equals 14 residues. The germline V gene has CDR1 SGHTA and CDR2 FQGNSA. CDR3 in DNA: TGTGCCAGCAGCTTAGCGCTTGGAGGTCGGGGCTACACCTTC. This encodes CASSLALGGRGYTF. Drawing the rest from reference TRBV7-2 and TRBJ1-2, the complete variable domain is GAGVSQSPSNKVTEKGKDVELRCDPISGHTALYWYRQSLGQGLEFLIYFQGNSAPDKSGLPSDRFSAERTGGSVSTLTIQRTQQEDSAVYLCASSLALGGRGYTFGSGTRLTVV.

This clone was detected a few times. V is TRBV9 and J is TRBJ2-5, with 11 bases that match TRBD2. Germline assignment: CDR1 SGDLS and CDR2 YYNGEE. The CDR3 covers 17 residues. The trim removed 0 bases at V and 2 bases at J, leaving 6 bases unmatched. CDR3 region: CASSVELAGATQETQYF. CDR3 nucleotides: TGTGCCAGCAGCGTAGAACTAGCGGGGGCGACACAAGAGACCCAGTACTTC.

The rearrangement uses TRBV4-1 and TRBJ2-6; a weak D match, TRBD1 (6 bases). CDR3 length equals 16 residues. Germline CDR1 is MGHRA and CDR2 is YSYEKL. Trimming stripped 5 bases from V and 0 bases from J, with 11 bases between. CDR3 coding DNA: TGCGCCAGCAGCAGGGACACCGACTCTGGGGCCAACGTCCTGACTTTC. Its protein product is CASSRDTDSGANVLTF.

A word on this clone: The same CDR3 arises from other DNA sequences in this sample as well. The rearrangement links TRBV18 to TRBJ1-6; D gene unclear. V lost 3 bases and J lost 0, with 6 bases in between. Germline lookup yields CDR1 KGHSH and CDR2 LQKENI. This CDR3 is built from 15 residues. CDR3 protein: CASSPESSYNSPLHF. The CDR3 DNA is TGTGCCAGCTCACCGGAGAGCTCCTATAATTCACCCCTCCACTTT.

V and J are TRBV29-1 and TRBJ2-7; 9 bases fit TRBD1. Trimming cost V 7 bases and J 1 base; bases outside gene matches: 11. The germline V gene encodes CDR1 SQVTM and CDR2 ANQGSEA. This CDR3 comprises 15 residues. The CDR3 loop reads CSAGKGQGMSYEQYF. In nucleotides, the CDR3 is TGCAGCGCCGGAAAGGGACAGGGAATGTCCTACGAGCAGTACTTC.

The rearrangement links TRBV5-1 to TRBJ1-1, with D unresolved. Germline V lookup: CDR1 SGHRS, CDR2 YFSETQ. The CDR3 covers 15 residues. Trimming cost V 4 bases and J 4 bases, with 17 bases left between them. This CDR3 is CASSPGPDRGTEAFF. CDR3 sequence (DNA): TGCGCCAGCAGCCCCGGCCCAGACCGGGGCACTGAAGCTTTCTTT.

On this clone itself: This sample also contains other DNA sequences that code for the same CDR3. The chain is built from TRBV30 and TRBJ1-2; 7 nucleotides agree with TRBD1. V was pared by 1 base and J by 5 bases, with 1 base of the junction left unmatched. Per germline, CDR1 GTSNPN and CDR2 SVGIG (reference sequence). The CDR3 loop spans 12 amino acids. In nucleotides, the CDR3 is TGTGCCTGGAGTGCGACAGGGTATGGCTACACCTTC. Amino acids: CAWSATGYGYTF.

The genes are TRBV2 and TRBJ1-3; D may be TRBD1 (5 bases). CDR1 is SNHLY and CDR2 is FYNNEI in the germline V gene. The CDR3 has 14 amino acids. V was clipped by 10 bases and J by 3 bases, with 16 bases between them. DNA of the CDR3: TGTGCCACCCCCAGGGATTCCGGTGGAAACACCATATATTTT. As protein: CATPRDSGGNTIYF. Full variable domain (remainder filled in from reference TRBV2 and TRBJ1-3): EPEVTQTPSHQVTQMGQEVILRCVPISNHLYFYWYRQILGQKVEFLVSFYNNEISEKSEIFDDQFSVERPDGSNFTLKIRSTKLEDSAMYFCATPRDSGGNTIYFGEGSWLTVV.

The genes are TRBV4-1 and TRBJ1-4; D is undetermined. Trimming removed 4 bases from V and 7 bases from J, with 22 bases in between. Germline lookup yields CDR1 MGHRA and CDR2 YSYEKL. CDR3 length: 17 amino acids. CDR3 nucleotides: TGCGCCAGCAGCCTTTCCAAAAGACTGAGTAGCGGTGAAAAACTGTTTTTT. This encodes CASSLSKRLSSGEKLFF.

The rearrangement links TRBV4-2 to TRBJ2-5; 9 bases are a match to TRBD2. Germline CDR1 LGHNA, CDR2 YNFKEQ. The CDR3 sequence is 17 residues long. The V segment lost 0 bases and the J segment 0 bases; nucleotides outside the gene matches: 5. The chain's CDR3 is CASSQDWASGDQETQYF. The DNA for the CDR3 is TGTGCCAGCAGCCAAGATTGGGCTAGCGGGGACCAAGAGACCCAGTACTTC.

The chain joins TRBV11-2 to TRBJ2-7; 16 bases are a match to TRBD2. Trimming at V came to 3 bases and at J to 6 bases, leaving 14 bases not matched to a gene. The CDR3 loop spans 19 amino acids. Per germline, CDR1 SGHAT and CDR2 FQNNGV. The CDR3 is CASSLSPHGTSGGAIEQYF. CDR3 nucleotides: TGTGCCAGCAGCTTGTCCCCCCACGGGACTAGCGGGGGGGCGATCGAGCAGTACTTC. The whole variable domain, filled in from reference TRBV11-2 and TRBJ2-7, reads EAGVAQSPRYKIIEKRQSVAFWCNPISGHATLYWYQQILGQGPKLLIQFQNNGVVDDSQLPKDRFSAERLKGVDSTLKIQPAKLEDSAVYLCASSLSPHGTSGGAIEQYFGPGTRLTVT.

V is TRBV7-2 and J is TRBJ2-2; no clear D gene. Per germline, CDR1 SGHTA and CDR2 FQGNSA. There are 12 residues in the CDR3. V lost 1 base and J 6 bases, leaving 3 bases between the germline ends. The CDR3 is CASSLGAGELFF. The DNA of the CDR3 is TGTGCCAGCAGCTTAGGCGCCGGGGAGCTGTTTTTT.

V gene TRBV5-8 combines with J gene TRBJ2-1; 7 bases are shared with TRBD1. This CDR3 region has 15 residues. V was pared by 3 bases and J by 0 bases, with 3 bases of the junction left unmatched. Germline CDR1 reads SGHTS; CDR2 reads YDEGEE. Written as DNA, the CDR3 is TGTGCCAGCAGCTCCGGGGACAGCTCCTACAATGAGCAGTTCTTC. Residues: CASSSGDSSYNEQFF.

V is TRBV5-1 and J is TRBJ2-1, with 8 positions matching TRBD2. Germline-derived CDR1 and CDR2 are SGHRS and YFSETQ. Germline trimming cut 0 bases from V and 4 bases from J; bases unmatched to any gene: 3. The CDR3 covers 15 residues. DNA of the CDR3: TGCGCCAGCAGCTTGGGACTAGCGAAGTACAATGAGCAGTTCTTC. This encodes CASSLGLAKYNEQFF.

The chain has TRBV9 and TRBJ2-7, with 7 bases fitting TRBD2. CDR3 length equals 15 residues. Germline assignment: CDR1 SGDLS and CDR2 YYNGEE. V was clipped by 0 bases and J by 3 bases; unmatched bases: 6. The CDR3 is CASSVGPSGNYEQYF. The CDR3 coding sequence is TGTGCCAGCAGCGTAGGCCCCAGCGGGAACTACGAGCAGTACTTC.

This chain uses TRBV6-2 or TRBV6-3 with TRBJ2-7, with D maybe TRBD1 (6 bases). V was cut by 0 bases and J by 1 base, with 19 bases left in between. Germline loops: CDR1 MNHEY, CDR2 SVGEGT. This CDR3 contains 18 residues. The CDR3 protein is CASSYSMGSMGASYEQYF. The CDR3 DNA reads as TGTGCCAGCAGTTACTCGATGGGCTCAATGGGGGCTTCCTACGAGCAGTACTTC.

The V call is TRBV18, the J call TRBJ2-2; D possibly corresponds to TRBD1 (5 bases). The V gene lost 0 bases and the J gene lost 2 bases, with 13 bases spanning the gap. Germline V gives CDR1 KGHSH, CDR2 LQKENI. CDR3 length equals 17 residues. The CDR3 bases are TGTGCCAGCTCACCACCTACCCCTCAGGGAAACACCGGGGAGCTGTTTTTT. It specifies CASSPPTPQGNTGELFF.

This clone occurred once. This chain uses TRBV3-1 (or the pseudogene TRBV3-2) with TRBJ2-7, with D tentatively TRBD2 (5 bases). The CDR3 covers 13 residues. The V end lost 2 bases, the J end lost 7 bases, and 12 bases lay between the germline ends. Germline loops: CDR1 LGHDT, CDR2 YNNKEL (reference sequence). CDR3 sequence: CASSQYEGWEQYF. CDR3 bases: TGTGCCAGCAGCCAATATGAGGGTTGGGAGCAGTACTTC.

This chain links TRBV9 with TRBJ1-4; D gene ambiguous. Germline CDR1 SGDLS, CDR2 YYNGEE. CDR3 length: 14 residues. Trimming took off 1 base at V and 0 bases at J, with 4 bases between the two ends. The CDR3 sequence is CASSVLSTNEKLFF. The CDR3 bases are TGTGCCAGCAGCGTACTATCAACTAATGAAAAACTGTTTTTT. Based on the CDR3 plus reference TRBV9 and TRBJ1-4, the full variable domain is DSGVTQTPKHLITATGQRVTLRCSPRSGDLSVYWYQQSLDQGLQFLIQYYNGEERAKGNILERFSAQQFPDLHSELNLSSLELGDSALYFCASSVLSTNEKLFFGSGTQLSVL.

The CDR3 protein is CASSQWGDDETQYF. The DNA of the CDR3 is TGTGCCAGCAGCCAATGGGGCGATGACGAGACCCAGTACTTC. The V call is TRBV4-2, the J call TRBJ2-5, with D possibly TRBD1 on 5 matching bases. CDR1 and CDR2 (germline): LGHNA, YNFKEQ. Trimming shortened V by 2 bases and J by 5 bases, and 12 bases separated the two germline ends. CDR3 length: 14 residues.

The gene calls are TRBV21-1 and TRBJ2-7; TRBD2 is the table's D call and was not checked against the DNA. TRBV21-1 is termed a pseudogene. The CDR3 spans 15 residues. DNA for the CDR3: TGTGCCAGCAGCAAAGCGTGCGGGGTACCCTACGAGCAGTACTTC. This encodes CASSKACGVPYEQYF.